Listed below are T cell receptor beta chains from one sample, sequenced in a study of blood T cell repertoires in COVID-19. Clones were sequenced by immunoSEQ multiplex PCR, and TCRdb holds only the in-frame ones, with some missing. Here the sample spans around 200,000 clones, around 75% being singletons. The material sequenced was peripheral blood. The receptors here all came from a human donor in a cohort sampled during active COVID-19. The CDR3 runs from the conserved cysteine through the conserved F or W. Fields, in order: J gene, D gene, clone size, CDR3 length, V gene, CDR3 protein, CDR3 DNA. A D gene is named only where the DNA matches it firmly. Size values are once, few and many counts, or a class for expanded clones, and some rows have none.

j_call: TRBJ1-2
d_call: -
clone_size: -
cdr3_length: 15
v_call: TRBV7-3
cdr3_aa: CASSVIHTSNYGYTF
cdr3_nt: TGTGCCAGCAGCGTGATACACACCTCTAACTATGGCTACACCTTC

j_call: TRBJ1-2
d_call: TRBD1
clone_size: -
cdr3_length: 14
v_call: TRBV18
cdr3_aa: CASSPMTGPGGYTF
cdr3_nt: TGTGCCAGCTCACCCATGACAGGGCCTGGAGGCTACACCTTC

j_call: TRBJ1-6
d_call: -
clone_size: -
cdr3_length: 14
v_call: TRBV7-3
cdr3_aa: CASSPTGGVAPLHF
cdr3_nt: TGTGCCAGCAGCCCGACAGGCGGAGTAGCACCCCTCCACTTT

j_call: TRBJ2-7
d_call: -
clone_size: -
cdr3_length: 14
v_call: TRBV27
cdr3_aa: CASSLRGQSYEQYF
cdr3_nt: TGTGCCAGCAGTTTAAGAGGTCAGTCCTACGAGCAGTACTTC

j_call: TRBJ2-7
d_call: TRBD2
clone_size: -
cdr3_length: 16
v_call: TRBV3-1/TRBV3-2
cdr3_aa: CASSYRDLAGAREQYF
cdr3_nt: TGTGCCAGCAGCTATAGAGATCTAGCGGGGGCGCGGGAGCAGTACTTC

j_call: TRBJ2-7
d_call: -
clone_size: once
cdr3_length: 14
v_call: TRBV7-2
cdr3_aa: CASSLARQGKEQYF
cdr3_nt: TGTGCCAGCAGCTTAGCACGGCAGGGTAAAGAGCAGTACTTC

j_call: TRBJ2-2
d_call: TRBD2
clone_size: -
cdr3_length: 17
v_call: TRBV7-2
cdr3_aa: CASSPPGLAGNTGELFF
cdr3_nt: TGTGCCAGCAGCCCACCGGGACTAGCGGGAAACACCGGGGAGCTGTTTTTT

j_call: TRBJ1-2
d_call: -
clone_size: -
cdr3_length: 11
v_call: TRBV20-1
cdr3_aa: CSGRRVFGYTF
cdr3_nt: TGCAGTGGCCGGCGGGTTTTTGGCTACACCTTC

j_call: TRBJ2-7
d_call: TRBD2
clone_size: -
cdr3_length: 15
v_call: TRBV7-6
cdr3_aa: CASSLGTRGSYEQYF
cdr3_nt: TGTGCCAGCAGCTTAGGGACTAGAGGTTCCTACGAGCAGTACTTC

j_call: TRBJ2-1
d_call: TRBD2
clone_size: -
cdr3_length: 14
v_call: TRBV19
cdr3_aa: CASRTSGSSNEQFF
cdr3_nt: TGTGCCAGTCGGACTAGCGGGAGTAGCAATGAGCAGTTCTTC

j_call: TRBJ2-7
d_call: TRBD1
clone_size: -
cdr3_length: 13
v_call: TRBV19
cdr3_aa: CASSIGQAYEQYF
cdr3_nt: TGTGCCAGTAGTATTGGACAGGCCTACGAGCAGTACTTC

j_call: TRBJ2-1
d_call: TRBD2
clone_size: -
cdr3_length: 19
v_call: TRBV9
cdr3_aa: CASSVSRLAEHYSYNEQFF
cdr3_nt: TGTGCCAGCAGCGTTTCCCGACTAGCGGAACACTACTCCTACAATGAGCAGTTCTTC

j_call: TRBJ2-6
d_call: -
clone_size: few
cdr3_length: 15
v_call: TRBV7-9
cdr3_aa: CASSPGGARANVLTF
cdr3_nt: TGTGCCAGCAGCCCAGGTGGGGCCCGGGCCAACGTCCTGACTTTC

j_call: TRBJ1-4
d_call: -
clone_size: -
cdr3_length: 13
v_call: TRBV19
cdr3_aa: CASRRRANEKLFF
cdr3_nt: TGTGCCAGTAGGAGGAGGGCCAATGAAAAACTGTTTTTT

j_call: TRBJ2-1
d_call: TRBD1
clone_size: -
cdr3_length: 16
v_call: TRBV18
cdr3_aa: CASSPVPGQGAGEQFF
cdr3_nt: TGTGCCAGCTCACCTGTTCCGGGACAGGGGGCAGGTGAGCAGTTCTTC

j_call: TRBJ2-1
d_call: TRBD2
clone_size: few
cdr3_length: 15
v_call: TRBV4-2
cdr3_aa: CASSTGLAGSNEQFF
cdr3_nt: TGTGCCAGCAGCACGGGACTAGCGGGTTCTAATGAGCAGTTCTTC

j_call: TRBJ2-7
d_call: TRBD2
clone_size: -
cdr3_length: 14
v_call: TRBV30
cdr3_aa: CAWSWTSGIYEQYF
cdr3_nt: TGTGCCTGGAGCTGGACTAGCGGGATCTACGAGCAGTACTTC

j_call: TRBJ1-1
d_call: -
clone_size: -
cdr3_length: 14
v_call: TRBV5-1
cdr3_aa: CASSWRRVNTEAFF
cdr3_nt: TGCGCCAGCAGCTGGAGGAGGGTGAACACTGAAGCTTTCTTT

j_call: TRBJ2-3
d_call: -
clone_size: -
cdr3_length: 13
v_call: TRBV28
cdr3_aa: CASRGGGKDTQYF
cdr3_nt: TGTGCCAGCCGAGGGGGGGGCAAAGATACGCAGTATTTT

j_call: TRBJ2-1
d_call: TRBD1
clone_size: few
cdr3_length: 15
v_call: TRBV11-3
cdr3_aa: CASSPGQGGNNEQFF
cdr3_nt: TGTGCCAGCAGCCCCGGACAGGGCGGCAACAATGAGCAGTTCTTC

j_call: TRBJ1-6
d_call: -
clone_size: -
cdr3_length: 15
v_call: TRBV18
cdr3_aa: CASSPGQSLGSPLHF
cdr3_nt: TGTGCCAGCTCACCTGGACAGTCCTTGGGTTCACCCCTCCACTTT

j_call: TRBJ2-2
d_call: TRBD2
clone_size: few
cdr3_length: 16
v_call: TRBV19
cdr3_aa: CASTLAGGPNTGELFF
cdr3_nt: TGTGCCAGTACCCTAGCGGGAGGACCTAACACCGGGGAGCTGTTTTTT

j_call: TRBJ1-2
d_call: -
clone_size: -
cdr3_length: 11
v_call: TRBV2
cdr3_aa: CATAGNYGYTF
cdr3_nt: TGTGCCACCGCAGGGAATTATGGCTACACCTTC

j_call: TRBJ2-7
d_call: TRBD1
clone_size: -
cdr3_length: 14
v_call: TRBV18
cdr3_aa: CASSPPTGINEQYF
cdr3_nt: TGTGCCAGCTCACCACCGACAGGGATAAACGAGCAGTACTTC

j_call: TRBJ2-7
d_call: -
clone_size: -
cdr3_length: 14
v_call: TRBV4-2
cdr3_aa: CASSQGEASYEQYF
cdr3_nt: TGTGCCAGCAGCCAAGGGGAGGCCTCCTACGAGCAGTACTTC

j_call: TRBJ2-3
d_call: -
clone_size: -
cdr3_length: 14
v_call: TRBV5-4
cdr3_aa: CASSGRQVPDTQYF
cdr3_nt: TGTGCCAGCAGCGGTAGACAGGTCCCAGATACGCAGTATTTT

j_call: TRBJ2-7
d_call: -
clone_size: -
cdr3_length: 13
v_call: TRBV13
cdr3_aa: CATIMSSTYEQYF
cdr3_nt: TGTGCCACTATCATGTCAAGCACCTACGAGCAGTACTTC

j_call: TRBJ2-7
d_call: TRBD1
clone_size: -
cdr3_length: 15
v_call: TRBV10-3
cdr3_aa: CATVPGQGITYEQYF
cdr3_nt: TGTGCCACCGTGCCGGGACAGGGGATTACTTACGAGCAGTACTTC

j_call: TRBJ2-2
d_call: -
clone_size: -
cdr3_length: 16
v_call: TRBV5-1
cdr3_aa: CASSDSSGGGTGELFF
cdr3_nt: TGCGCCAGCAGCGACTCTAGCGGAGGGGGAACCGGGGAGCTGTTTTTT

j_call: TRBJ2-2
d_call: TRBD1
clone_size: -
cdr3_length: 15
v_call: TRBV9
cdr3_aa: CASSAGTGYTGELFF
cdr3_nt: TGTGCCAGCAGTGCCGGGACAGGATACACCGGGGAGCTGTTTTTT

j_call: TRBJ2-3
d_call: -
clone_size: -
cdr3_length: 14
v_call: TRBV6-6
cdr3_aa: CASSYPYPLDTQYF
cdr3_nt: TGTGCCAGCAGTTACCCCTACCCGTTAGATACGCAGTATTTT

j_call: TRBJ2-1
d_call: TRBD2
clone_size: once
cdr3_length: 15
v_call: TRBV27
cdr3_aa: CASRPPGLARNEQFF
cdr3_nt: TGTGCCAGCAGACCTCCGGGACTAGCTCGGAATGAGCAGTTCTTC

j_call: TRBJ1-1
d_call: -
clone_size: -
cdr3_length: 14
v_call: TRBV27
cdr3_aa: CASSSQGWSTEAFF
cdr3_nt: TGTGCCAGCAGTTCACAGGGCTGGTCAACTGAAGCTTTCTTT

j_call: TRBJ2-3
d_call: -
clone_size: -
cdr3_length: 13
v_call: TRBV15
cdr3_aa: CATSRRRGDTQYF
cdr3_nt: TGTGCCACCAGCAGACGAAGAGGAGATACGCAGTATTTT

j_call: TRBJ2-7
d_call: TRBD2
clone_size: once
cdr3_length: 16
v_call: TRBV6-4
cdr3_aa: CASSDSLAGAVYEQYF
cdr3_nt: TGTGCCAGCAGTGACTCTCTGGCGGGAGCCGTCTACGAGCAGTACTTC

j_call: TRBJ1-1
d_call: -
clone_size: -
cdr3_length: 15
v_call: TRBV4-2
cdr3_aa: CASSQDGEKNTEAFF
cdr3_nt: TGTGCCAGCAGCCAAGATGGGGAGAAGAACACTGAAGCTTTCTTT

j_call: TRBJ2-5
d_call: TRBD2
clone_size: -
cdr3_length: 17
v_call: TRBV5-5
cdr3_aa: CASSLLLAGGLDETQYF
cdr3_nt: TGTGCCAGCAGCTTGCTCTTAGCGGGAGGGTTGGATGAGACCCAGTACTTC

j_call: TRBJ1-4
d_call: TRBD1
clone_size: -
cdr3_length: 16
v_call: TRBV4-3
cdr3_aa: CASSQDGAGGNEKLFF
cdr3_nt: TGCGCCAGCAGCCAAGATGGTGCAGGGGGGAATGAAAAACTGTTTTTT

j_call: TRBJ1-6
d_call: TRBD1
clone_size: -
cdr3_length: 15
v_call: TRBV28
cdr3_aa: CASSLGWQGASPLHF
cdr3_nt: TGTGCCAGCAGTTTAGGTTGGCAGGGGGCTTCACCCCTCCACTTT

j_call: TRBJ2-3
d_call: TRBD1
clone_size: -
cdr3_length: 14
v_call: TRBV7-9
cdr3_aa: CASSLATGIDTQYF
cdr3_nt: TGTGCCAGCAGCTTAGCGACAGGGATAGATACGCAGTATTTT

j_call: TRBJ1-3
d_call: TRBD1
clone_size: -
cdr3_length: 14
v_call: TRBV10-3
cdr3_aa: CAIRRDRDGNTIYF
cdr3_nt: TGTGCCATCAGACGAGACAGGGATGGAAACACCATATATTTT